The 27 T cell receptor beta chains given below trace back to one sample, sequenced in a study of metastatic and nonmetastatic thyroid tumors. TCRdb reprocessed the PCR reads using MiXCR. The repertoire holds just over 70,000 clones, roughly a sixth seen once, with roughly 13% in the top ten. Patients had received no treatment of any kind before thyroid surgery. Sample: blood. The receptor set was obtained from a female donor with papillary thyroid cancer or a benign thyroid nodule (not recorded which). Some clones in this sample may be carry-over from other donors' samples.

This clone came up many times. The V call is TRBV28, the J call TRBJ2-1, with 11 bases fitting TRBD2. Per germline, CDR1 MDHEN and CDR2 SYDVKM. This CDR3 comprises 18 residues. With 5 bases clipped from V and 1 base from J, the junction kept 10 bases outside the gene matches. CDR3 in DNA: TGTGCCAGCAGTCTCCTGCGACCTAGCGGGAGGTCCTACAATGAGCAGTTCTTC. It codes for CASSLLRPSGRSYNEQFF.

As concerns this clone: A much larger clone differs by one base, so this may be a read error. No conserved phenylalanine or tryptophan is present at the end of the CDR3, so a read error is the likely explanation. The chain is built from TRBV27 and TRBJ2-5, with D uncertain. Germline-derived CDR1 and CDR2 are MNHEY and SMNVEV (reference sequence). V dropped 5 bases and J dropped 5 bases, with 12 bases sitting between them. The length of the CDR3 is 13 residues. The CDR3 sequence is CASSPLAPETQYS. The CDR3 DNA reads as TGTGCCAGCAGTCCTCTGGCCCCCGAGACCCAGTACTCC.

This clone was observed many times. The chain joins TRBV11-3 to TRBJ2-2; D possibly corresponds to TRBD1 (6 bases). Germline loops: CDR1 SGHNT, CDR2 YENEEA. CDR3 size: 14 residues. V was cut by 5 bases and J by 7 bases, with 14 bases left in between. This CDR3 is CASSLRGRNGELFF. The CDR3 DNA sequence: TGTGCCAGCAGCCTCAGGGGTAGGAACGGGGAGCTGTTTTTT.

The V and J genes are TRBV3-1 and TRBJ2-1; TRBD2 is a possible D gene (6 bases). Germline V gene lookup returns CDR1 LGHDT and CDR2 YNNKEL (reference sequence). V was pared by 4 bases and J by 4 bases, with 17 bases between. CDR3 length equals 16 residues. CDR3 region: CASSLSAARGYNEQFF. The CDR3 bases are TGTGCCAGCAGCCTCTCAGCAGCTCGGGGGTACAATGAGCAGTTCTTC.

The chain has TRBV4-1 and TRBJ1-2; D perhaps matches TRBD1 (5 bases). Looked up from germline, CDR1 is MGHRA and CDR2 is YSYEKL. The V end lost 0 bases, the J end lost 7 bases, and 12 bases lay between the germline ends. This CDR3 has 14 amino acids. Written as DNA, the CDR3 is TGCGCCAGCAGCCAAGAGTCATGGGGGGGTGGCTACACCTTC. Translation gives CASSQESWGGGYTF.

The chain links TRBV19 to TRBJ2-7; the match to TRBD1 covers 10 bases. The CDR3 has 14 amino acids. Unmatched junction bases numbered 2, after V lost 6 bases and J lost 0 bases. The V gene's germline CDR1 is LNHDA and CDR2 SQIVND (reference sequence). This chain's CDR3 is CASRGTGDSYEQYF. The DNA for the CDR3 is TGTGCCAGTAGGGGGACAGGGGACTCCTACGAGCAGTACTTC.

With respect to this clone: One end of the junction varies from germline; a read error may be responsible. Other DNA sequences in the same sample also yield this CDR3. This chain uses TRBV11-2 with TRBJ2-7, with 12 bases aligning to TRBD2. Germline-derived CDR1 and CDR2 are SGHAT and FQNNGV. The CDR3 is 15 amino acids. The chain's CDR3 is CASSLLAGGTYEQYF. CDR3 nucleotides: TGTGCCAGCAGCCTGCTAGCGGGAGGGACCTACGAGCAGTACTTT.

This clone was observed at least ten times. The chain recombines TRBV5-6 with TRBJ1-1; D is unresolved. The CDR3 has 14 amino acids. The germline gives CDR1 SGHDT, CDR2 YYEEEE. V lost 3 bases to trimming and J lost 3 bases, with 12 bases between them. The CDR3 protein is CASSYRSSDTEAFF. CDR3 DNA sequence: TGTGCCAGCAGCTATAGAAGCTCGGACACTGAAGCTTTCTTT.

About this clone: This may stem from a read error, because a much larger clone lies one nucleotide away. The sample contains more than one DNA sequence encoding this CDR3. CDR3 amino acids: CASRRTTGTGLYNEQFF. The DNA for the CDR3 is TGTGCCAGCAGGAGAACGACCGGGACAGGGTTATACAATGAGCAGTTCTTC. The chain joins TRBV11-2 to TRBJ2-1, with 9 positions matching TRBD1. Looked up from germline, CDR1 is SGHAT and CDR2 is FQNNGV. The CDR3 covers 17 residues. The V and J ends lost 6 bases and 4 bases, in that order; junction bases with no gene match: 13.

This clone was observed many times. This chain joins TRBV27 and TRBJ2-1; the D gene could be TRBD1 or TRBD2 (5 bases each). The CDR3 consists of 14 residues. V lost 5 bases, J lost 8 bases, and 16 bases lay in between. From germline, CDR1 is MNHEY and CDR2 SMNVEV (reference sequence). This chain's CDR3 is CASSPSGWGYEQFF. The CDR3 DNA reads TGTGCCAGCAGTCCCTCCGGGTGGGGGTATGAGCAGTTCTTC.

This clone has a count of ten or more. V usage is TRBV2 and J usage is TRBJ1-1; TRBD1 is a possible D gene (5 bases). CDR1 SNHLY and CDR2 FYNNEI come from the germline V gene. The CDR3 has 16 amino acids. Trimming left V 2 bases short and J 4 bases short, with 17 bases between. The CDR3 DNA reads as TGTGCCAGCAGTGAACGAAAAGGGGCCGGGGGCACTGAAGCTTTCTTT. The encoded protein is CASSERKGAGGTEAFF.

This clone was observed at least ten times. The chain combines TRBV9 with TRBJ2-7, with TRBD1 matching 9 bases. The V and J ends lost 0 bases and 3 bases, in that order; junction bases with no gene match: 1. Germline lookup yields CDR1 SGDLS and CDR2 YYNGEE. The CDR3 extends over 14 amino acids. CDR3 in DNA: TGTGCCAGCAGCGTAGGACAGGGGGTCTACGAGCAGTACTTC. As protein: CASSVGQGVYEQYF.

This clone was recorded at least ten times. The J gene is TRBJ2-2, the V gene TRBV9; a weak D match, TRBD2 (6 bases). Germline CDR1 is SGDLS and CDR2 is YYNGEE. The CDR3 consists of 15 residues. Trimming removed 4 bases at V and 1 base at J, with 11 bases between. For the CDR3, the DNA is TGTGCCAGCAGCCTCTTGGGGGGGAACACCGGGGAGCTGTTTTTT. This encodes CASSLLGGNTGELFF.

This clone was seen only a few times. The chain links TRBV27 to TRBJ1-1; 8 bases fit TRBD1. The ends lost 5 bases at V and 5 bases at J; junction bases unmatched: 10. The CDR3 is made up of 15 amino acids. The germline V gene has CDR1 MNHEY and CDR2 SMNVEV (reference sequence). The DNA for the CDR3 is TGTGCCAGCAGTGACCTTCAGGGGGCTCGGACTGAAGCTTTCTTT. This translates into CASSDLQGARTEAFF.

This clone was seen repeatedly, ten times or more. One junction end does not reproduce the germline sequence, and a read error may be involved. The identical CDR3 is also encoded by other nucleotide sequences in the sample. The CDR3 here is CSAETSGGTDTQYF. The CDR3 bases are TGCAGTGCGGAGACTAGCGGGGGCACAGATACACAGTATTTT. The chain is built from TRBV20-1 and TRBJ2-3, with 12 bases matching TRBD2. Germline CDR1 is DFQATT and CDR2 is SNEGSKA (reference sequence). The CDR3 sequence is 14 residues long.

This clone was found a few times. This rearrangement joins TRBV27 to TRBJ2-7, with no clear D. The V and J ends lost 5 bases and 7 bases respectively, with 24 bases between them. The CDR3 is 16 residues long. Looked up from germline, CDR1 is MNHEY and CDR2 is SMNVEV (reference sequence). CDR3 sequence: CASSPSSHPPLREQYF. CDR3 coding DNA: TGTGCCAGCAGTCCTTCTTCACACCCCCCGCTGAGAGAGCAGTACTTC.

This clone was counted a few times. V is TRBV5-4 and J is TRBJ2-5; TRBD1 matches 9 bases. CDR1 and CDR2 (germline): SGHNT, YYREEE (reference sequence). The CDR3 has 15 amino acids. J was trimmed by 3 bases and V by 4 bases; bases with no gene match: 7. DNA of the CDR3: TGTGCCAGCAGCCTTCGACAGGGGGTCGAAGAGACCCAGTACTTC. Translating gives CASSLRQGVEETQYF.

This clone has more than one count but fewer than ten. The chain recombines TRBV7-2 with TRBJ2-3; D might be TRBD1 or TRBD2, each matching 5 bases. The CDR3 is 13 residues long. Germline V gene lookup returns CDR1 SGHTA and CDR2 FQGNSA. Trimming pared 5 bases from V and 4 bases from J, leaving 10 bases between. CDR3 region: CASSLRGSDTQYF. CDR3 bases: TGTGCCAGCAGCCTTCGGGGCTCAGATACGCAGTATTTT.

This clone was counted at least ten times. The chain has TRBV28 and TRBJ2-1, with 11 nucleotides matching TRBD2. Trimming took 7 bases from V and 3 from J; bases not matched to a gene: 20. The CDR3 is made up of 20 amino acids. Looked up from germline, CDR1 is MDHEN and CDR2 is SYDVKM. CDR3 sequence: CASTSSRHGTSGGIYNEQFF. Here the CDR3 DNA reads TGTGCCAGCACAAGCAGTCGCCACGGGACTAGCGGAGGCATCTACAATGAGCAGTTCTTC.

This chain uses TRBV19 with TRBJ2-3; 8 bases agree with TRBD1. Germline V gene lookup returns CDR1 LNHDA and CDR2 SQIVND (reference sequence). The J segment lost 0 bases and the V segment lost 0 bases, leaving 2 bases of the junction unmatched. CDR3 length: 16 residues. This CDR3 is CASSIDRDRSTDTQYF. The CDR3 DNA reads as TGTGCCAGTAGTATAGACCGGGACAGGAGCACAGATACGCAGTATTTT.

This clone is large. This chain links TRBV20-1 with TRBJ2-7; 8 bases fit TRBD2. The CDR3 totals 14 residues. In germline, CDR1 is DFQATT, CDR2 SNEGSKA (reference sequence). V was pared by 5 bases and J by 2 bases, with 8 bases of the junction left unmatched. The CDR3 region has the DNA TGCAGTGCTCCCCGAGCGGGAGAAGCCTACGAGCAGTACTTC. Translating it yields CSAPRAGEAYEQYF.

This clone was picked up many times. CDR3: CASSVGLGPYNEQFF. CDR3 nucleotides: TGTGCCAGCAGCGTAGGACTAGGGCCTTACAATGAGCAGTTCTTC. The V gene is TRBV9, the J gene TRBJ2-1; maybe TRBD2 (6 bases). Trimming cost V 0 bases and J 4 bases, with 11 bases left between them. Germline lookup yields CDR1 SGDLS and CDR2 YYNGEE. This CDR3 has 15 residues.

CDR3 DNA sequence: TGTGCCAGCAGGCCGGGACAAATGAACACTGAAGCTTTCTTT. Translation gives CASRPGQMNTEAFF. V gene TRBV7-9 combines with J gene TRBJ1-1, with D perhaps TRBD1 (6 bases). Trimming shortened V by 6 bases and J by 0 bases, and 11 bases separated the two germline ends. The CDR3 runs to 14 residues. Looked up from germline, CDR1 is SEHNR and CDR2 is FQNEAQ (reference sequence).

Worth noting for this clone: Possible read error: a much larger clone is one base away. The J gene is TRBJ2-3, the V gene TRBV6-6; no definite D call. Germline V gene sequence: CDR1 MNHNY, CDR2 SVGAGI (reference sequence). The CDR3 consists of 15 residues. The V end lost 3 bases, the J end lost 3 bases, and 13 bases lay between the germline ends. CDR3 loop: CASSYLADLTDTQYF. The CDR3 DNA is TGTGCCAGCAGTTATTTAGCAGATCTTACAGATACGCAGTATTTT.

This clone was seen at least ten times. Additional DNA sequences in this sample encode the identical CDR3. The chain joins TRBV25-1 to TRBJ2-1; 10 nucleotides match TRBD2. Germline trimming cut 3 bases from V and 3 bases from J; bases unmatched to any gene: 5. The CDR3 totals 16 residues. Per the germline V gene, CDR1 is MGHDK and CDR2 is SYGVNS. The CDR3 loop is CASSDLLAGVYNEQFF. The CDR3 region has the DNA TGTGCCAGCAGTGATCTCCTAGCGGGAGTCTACAATGAGCAGTTCTTC. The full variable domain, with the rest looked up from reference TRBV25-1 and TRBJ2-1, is EADIYQTPRYLVIGTGKKITLECSQTMGHDKMYWYQQDPGMELHLIHYSYGVNSTEKGDLSSESTVSRIRTEHFPLTLESARPSHTSQYLCASSDLLAGVYNEQFFGPGTRLTVL.

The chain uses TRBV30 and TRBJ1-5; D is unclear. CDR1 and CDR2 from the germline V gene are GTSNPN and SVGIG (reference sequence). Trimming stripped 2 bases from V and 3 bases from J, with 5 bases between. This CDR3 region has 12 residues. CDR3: CAWSTYNQPQHF. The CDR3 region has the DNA TGTGCCTGGAGTACCTACAATCAGCCCCAGCATTTT.

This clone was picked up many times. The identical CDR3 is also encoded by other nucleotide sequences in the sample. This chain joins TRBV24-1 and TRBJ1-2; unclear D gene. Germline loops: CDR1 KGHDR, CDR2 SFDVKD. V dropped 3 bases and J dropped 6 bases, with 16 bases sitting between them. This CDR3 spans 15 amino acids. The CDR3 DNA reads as TGTGCCACCAGTGATACCCTCGGCGGGAACGATGGCTACACCTTC. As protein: CATSDTLGGNDGYTF.